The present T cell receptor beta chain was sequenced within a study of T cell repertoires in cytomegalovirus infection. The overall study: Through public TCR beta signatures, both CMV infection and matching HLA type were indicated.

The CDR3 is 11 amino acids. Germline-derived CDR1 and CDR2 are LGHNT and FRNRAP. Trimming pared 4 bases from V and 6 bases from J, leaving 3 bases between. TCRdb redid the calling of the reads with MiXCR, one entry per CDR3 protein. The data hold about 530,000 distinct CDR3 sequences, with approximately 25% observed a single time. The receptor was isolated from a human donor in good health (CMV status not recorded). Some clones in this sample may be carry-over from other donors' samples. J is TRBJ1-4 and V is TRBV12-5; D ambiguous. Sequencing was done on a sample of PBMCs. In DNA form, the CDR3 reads TGTGCTAGTGGTTCAGATGAAAAACTGTTTTTT. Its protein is CASGSDEKLFF. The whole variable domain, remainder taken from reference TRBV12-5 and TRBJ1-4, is DARVTQTPRHKVTEMGQEVTMRCQPILGHNTVFWYRQTMMQGLELLAYFRNRAPLDDSGMPKDRFSAEMPDATLATLKIQPSEPRDSAVYFCASGSDEKLFFGSGTQLSVL.